The 21 T cell receptor beta chains listed next were all sequenced from one sample in a study of cytomegalovirus exposure and HLA in healthy donors. PCR used 60 Vbeta primers and 13 Jbeta primers. Assay used: immunoSEQ multiplex PCR; TCRdb lists only in-frame clones, some missing. This sample has 130,000 to 150,000 clones, with around three quarters found just once. The sequencing sample was made of PBMCs. All receptors come from a man between 40 and 49 years old in good health and CMV-seropositive.

This chain joins TRBV27 and TRBJ2-4; 7 bases match TRBD1. The germline CDR1 and CDR2 sequences are MNHEY and SMNVEV (reference sequence). CDR3 length: 16 residues. The V segment lost 4 bases and the J segment 1 base; nucleotides outside the gene matches: 7. This CDR3 is CASSCHTRGAKNIQYF. The CDR3, as DNA: TGTGCCAGCAGTTGCCACACCAGGGGGGCCAAAAACATTCAGTACTTC.

J is TRBJ1-2 and V is TRBV23-1; D uncertain. TRBV23-1 is an open reading frame whose function is uncertain. Between the trimmed V and J ends, which lost 5 bases and 8 bases, there was a span of 18 bases. The CDR3 has 14 amino acids. The CDR3 DNA reads TGCGCCAGCAGTTGTCTTTACGAGGGCCGGGGCTACACCTTC. This sequence encodes CASSCLYEGRGYTF.

V is TRBV28 and J is TRBJ2-1; TRBD2 matches at 7 bases. The germline V gene encodes CDR1 MDHEN and CDR2 SYDVKM. The CDR3 loop spans 15 amino acids. V lost 7 bases and J lost 1; bases outside the gene matches: 7. DNA for the CDR3: TGTGCCAGCACCACAAGCGGGGCTTCCTACAATGAGCAGTTCTTC. Translated: CASTTSGASYNEQFF.

This clone was picked up a small number of times. CDR3 nucleotide sequence: TGTGCTAGTGGTTCCCAACAGGGGGCCGTTCAGCCCCAGCATTTT. As protein: CASGSQQGAVQPQHF. The chain combines TRBV12-5 with TRBJ1-5, with 9 bases matching TRBD1. This CDR3 comprises 15 residues. V was clipped by 4 bases and J by 6 bases; unmatched bases: 7. Germline V gives CDR1 LGHNT, CDR2 FRNRAP.

V usage is TRBV5-6 and J usage is TRBJ1-5; 7 positions match TRBD1. CDR1 SGHDT and CDR2 YYEEEE come from the germline V gene. The CDR3 has 15 amino acids. With V trimmed by 2 bases and J by 5 bases, 7 bases remained unmatched. CDR3 DNA: TGTGCCAGCAGCTTAGTAGGGGACAGCGATCAGCCCCAGCATTTT. Translating gives CASSLVGDSDQPQHF.

This chain joins TRBV15 and TRBJ2-1; 7 nucleotides align to TRBD2. The CDR3 sequence is 18 residues long. V shed 0 bases, J shed 6 bases, and the junction held 14 bases outside the gene matches. Germline V gives CDR1 LNHNV, CDR2 YYDKDF (reference sequence). CDR3 DNA: TGTGCCACCAGCAGAGATCCCGGGCGGGAGATCGCGCCCAATGAGCAGTTCTTC. Translated: CATSRDPGREIAPNEQFF.

For the CDR3, the DNA is TGTGCCAGCAGCCTCGGCAATGAGCAGTTCTTC. It specifies CASSLGNEQFF. The chain is built from TRBV7-9 and TRBJ2-1; no firm D call. This CDR3 has 11 amino acids. Trimming pared 5 bases from V and 6 bases from J, leaving 5 bases between. CDR1 and CDR2 from the germline V gene are SEHNR and FQNEAQ (reference sequence).

The chain is built from TRBV7-9 and TRBJ1-4, with D possibly TRBD1 on 6 matching bases. CDR1 is SEHNR, CDR2 FQNEAQ, per germline (reference sequence). Deletions cut 2 bases from V and 6 bases from J, with 10 bases between. There are 14 residues in the CDR3. CDR3 residues: CASSLIGGDEKLFF. CDR3 nucleotides: TGTGCCAGCAGCTTAATAGGGGGTGATGAAAAACTGTTTTTT.

The genes are TRBV19 and TRBJ2-7; D is undetermined. CDR3 length: 13 residues. Trimming cost V 9 bases and J 0 bases, with 12 bases left between them. Germline V gives CDR1 LNHDA, CDR2 SQIVND (reference sequence). In DNA form, the CDR3 reads TGTGCCAGCCCATGTTACTTCTCCTACGAGCAGTACTTC. This sequence encodes CASPCYFSYEQYF.

The chain couples TRBV10-3 to TRBJ2-1; 11 bases fit TRBD2. J lost 3 bases, V lost 3 bases, and 7 bases had no gene match. This CDR3 spans 17 amino acids. Germline V gene sequence: CDR1 ENHRY, CDR2 SYGVKD. As DNA, the CDR3 is TGTGCCATCAGTGACCCTTTAGCGGGAGGGAACTACAATGAGCAGTTCTTC. Protein product: CAISDPLAGGNYNEQFF.

This chain joins TRBV4-1 and TRBJ2-7; 10 bases are shared with TRBD2. This CDR3 is built from 16 residues. The germline gives CDR1 MGHRA, CDR2 YSYEKL. V was clipped by 1 base and J by 5 bases; unmatched bases: 8. CDR3 amino acids: CASSQGPAGGPNEQYF. The CDR3 nucleotides read TGCGCCAGCAGCCAAGGTCCAGCGGGAGGGCCGAACGAGCAGTACTTC.

The rearrangement links TRBV5-6 to TRBJ2-3, with 11 positions matching TRBD1. Germline CDR1 is SGHDT and CDR2 is YYEEEE. This CDR3 is built from 16 residues. With V trimmed by 5 bases and J by 7 bases, 12 bases remained unmatched. CDR3 nucleotides: TGTGCCAGCAGACATGGACAGGGGGCGTTATCATATACGCAGTATTTT. Encoded protein: CASRHGQGALSYTQYF.

This sequence joins TRBV9 and TRBJ1-1; D is uncertain. Germline V gene lookup returns CDR1 SGDLS and CDR2 YYNGEE. V dropped 3 bases and J dropped 1 base, with 16 bases sitting between them. This CDR3 is built from 16 residues. This chain's CDR3 is CASSARPSGGNTEAFF. The DNA of the CDR3 is TGTGCCAGCAGCGCCCGTCCCTCTGGCGGGAACACTGAAGCTTTCTTT. The complete variable domain, with remaining parts taken from reference TRBV9 and TRBJ1-1, reads DSGVTQTPKHLITATGQRVTLRCSPRSGDLSVYWYQQSLDQGLQFLIQYYNGEERAKGNILERFSAQQFPDLHSELNLSSLELGDSALYFCASSARPSGGNTEAFFGQGTRLTVV.

V is TRBV4-2 and J is TRBJ1-2, with D maybe TRBD1 (5 bases). The V gene's germline CDR1 is LGHNA and CDR2 YNFKEQ. Trimming stripped 0 bases from V and 5 bases from J, with 16 bases between. The CDR3 runs to 16 residues. The CDR3 spells CASSQDGAVTPYGYTF. The DNA for the CDR3 is TGTGCCAGCAGCCAAGATGGGGCAGTCACCCCGTATGGCTACACCTTC.

The CDR3 sequence: CASKGQENTEAFF. In DNA form, the CDR3 reads TGTGCCAGTAAGGGACAGGAGAACACTGAAGCTTTCTTT. The V call is TRBV19, the J call TRBJ1-1; 8 bases line up with TRBD1. Germline V gene lookup returns CDR1 LNHDA and CDR2 SQIVND (reference sequence). J gave up 1 base and V 7 bases, and 2 bases lay outside the gene matches. The CDR3 sequence is 13 residues long.

This chain uses TRBV7-2 with TRBJ2-7; D not certain. The germline V gene has CDR1 SGHTA and CDR2 FQGNSA. Trimming removed 4 bases at V and 3 bases at J, with 10 bases between. CDR3 length: 13 amino acids. The CDR3 nucleotides are TGTGCCAGCAGCTCACCTCAACTCTACGAGCAGTACTTC. Translation gives CASSSPQLYEQYF.

This sequence joins TRBV10-3 and TRBJ2-7; TRBD2 matches at 13 bases. The CDR3 has 14 amino acids. The germline gives CDR1 ENHRY, CDR2 SYGVKD. V dropped 8 bases and J dropped 6; count of bases not matched to a gene: 7. The CDR3 loop is CAIGGLAGASEQYF. DNA of the CDR3: TGTGCCATCGGCGGACTAGCGGGAGCTTCCGAGCAGTACTTC.

CDR3 sequence (DNA): TGCGCCAGCAGCCGTGTTGCAGGGGGAACTGAAGCTTTCTTT. It translates to CASSRVAGGTEAFF. The chain links TRBV4-3 to TRBJ1-1; 7 positions agree with TRBD1. Trimming took 4 bases from V and 5 from J; bases not matched to a gene: 7. The CDR3 runs 14 residues. The germline gives CDR1 LGHNA, CDR2 YSLEER.

V usage is TRBV4-3 and J usage is TRBJ1-1, with a weak D call TRBD1 (6 bases). The CDR3 loop spans 16 amino acids. Germline V gene lookup returns CDR1 LGHNA and CDR2 YSLEER. Between the trimmed V and J ends, which lost 3 bases and 2 bases, there was a span of 16 bases. The CDR3 nucleotides are TGCGCCAGCAGCCAGGGTAGAAACAGGGTCAACACTGAAGCTTTCTTT. This encodes CASSQGRNRVNTEAFF.

This chain connects TRBV7-2 to TRBJ2-7, with 12 bases identical to TRBD2. V lost 3 bases to trimming and J lost 2 bases; unmatched junction nucleotides: 11. Germline CDR1 and CDR2: SGHTA and FQGNSA. The CDR3 runs 18 residues. The CDR3 region is CASSLGRLAGEWPYEQYF. The CDR3 region has the DNA TGTGCCAGCAGCTTGGGGCGACTAGCGGGAGAGTGGCCCTACGAGCAGTACTTC. Supplemented by reference TRBV7-2 and TRBJ2-7, the full variable domain reads GAGVSQSPSNKVTEKGKDVELRCDPISGHTALYWYRQSLGQGLEFLIYFQGNSAPDKSGLPSDRFSAERTGGSVSTLTIQRTQQEDSAVYLCASSLGRLAGEWPYEQYFGPGTRLTVT.

The chain employs TRBV4-2 and TRBJ2-3; 8 nucleotides line up with TRBD2. J was trimmed by 4 bases and V by 1 base; bases with no gene match: 4. The germline CDR1 and CDR2 sequences are LGHNA and YNFKEQ. This CDR3 has 15 amino acids. The CDR3 DNA reads TGTGCCAGCAGCCAAGCGGGAGGGCCCGCAGATACGCAGTATTTT. Its protein product is CASSQAGGPADTQYF.